This T cell receptor beta chain is from a study of shared clonotypes between healthy human individuals. CDR3 size: 16 residues. Germline assignment: CDR1 SGDLS and CDR2 YYNGEE. Trimming cost V 4 bases and J 4 bases; bases outside gene matches: 11. Using approximately 190 ng DNA, approximately 30,000 T cell genomes, the sorted-subset replicate PCRs were run. Assay: immunoSEQ multiplex PCR; the TCRdb copy retains only in-frame clones and omits some. Found here are more than 1 million clones, around 78% of them singletons; the top ten hold 0.52%. V usage is TRBV9 and J usage is TRBJ2-3, with 8 nucleotides matching TRBD2. The sequencing sample was made of memory CD4+ T cells from PBMCs. Subset denoted: CD45RA-negative fraction. The TCR was taken from a man aged 18 to 30 in good health. Some clones in this sample may be carry-over from other donors' samples. CDR3 region: CASSQHGGAVPDTQYF. CDR3 DNA: TGTGCCAGCAGCCAGCACGGGGGGGCGGTCCCAGATACGCAGTATTTT.